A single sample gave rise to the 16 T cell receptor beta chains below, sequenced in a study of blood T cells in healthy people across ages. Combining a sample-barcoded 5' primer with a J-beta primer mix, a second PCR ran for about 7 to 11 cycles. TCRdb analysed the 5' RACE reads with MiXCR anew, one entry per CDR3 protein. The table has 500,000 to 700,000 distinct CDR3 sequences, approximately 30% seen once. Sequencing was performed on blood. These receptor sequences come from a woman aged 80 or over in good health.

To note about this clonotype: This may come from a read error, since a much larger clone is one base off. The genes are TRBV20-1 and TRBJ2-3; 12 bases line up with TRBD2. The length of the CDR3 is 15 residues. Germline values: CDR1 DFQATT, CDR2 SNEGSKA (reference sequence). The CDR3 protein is CSAPLAGGRTDTHYF. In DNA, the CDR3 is TGCAGTGCTCCACTAGCGGGGGGACGCACAGATACGCATTATTTT.

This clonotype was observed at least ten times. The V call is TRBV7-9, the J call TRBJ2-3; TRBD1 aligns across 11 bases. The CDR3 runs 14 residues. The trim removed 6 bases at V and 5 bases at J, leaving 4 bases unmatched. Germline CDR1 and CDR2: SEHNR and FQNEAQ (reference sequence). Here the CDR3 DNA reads TGTGCCAGCAGTGGACAGGGGGCCGTAGATACGCAGTATTTT. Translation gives CASSGQGAVDTQYF. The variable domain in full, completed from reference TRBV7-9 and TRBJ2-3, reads DTGVSQNPRHKITKRGQNVTFRCDPISEHNRLYWYRQTLGQGPEFLTYFQNEAQLEKSRLLSDRFSAERPKGSFSTLEIQRTEQGDSAMYLCASSGQGAVDTQYFGPGTRLTVL.

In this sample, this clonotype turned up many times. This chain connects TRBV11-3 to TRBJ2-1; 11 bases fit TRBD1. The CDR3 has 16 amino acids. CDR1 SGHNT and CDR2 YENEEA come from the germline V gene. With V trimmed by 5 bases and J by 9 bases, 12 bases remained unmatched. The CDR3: CASSTDRGLRLGEQFF. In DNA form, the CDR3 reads TGTGCCAGCAGCACGGACAGGGGGCTACGACTTGGTGAGCAGTTCTTC.

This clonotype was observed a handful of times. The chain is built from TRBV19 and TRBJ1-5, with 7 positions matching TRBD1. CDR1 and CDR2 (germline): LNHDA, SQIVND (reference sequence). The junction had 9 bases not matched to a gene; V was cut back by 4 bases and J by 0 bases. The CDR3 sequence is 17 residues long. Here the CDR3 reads CASSNDLGQYSNQPQHF. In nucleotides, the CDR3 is TGTGCCAGTAGTAACGACCTGGGACAGTATAGCAATCAGCCCCAGCATTTT.

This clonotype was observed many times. CDR3 in amino acids: CASSPLGGSYGYTF. CDR3 nucleotides: TGTGCCAGCAGCCCCCTGGGGGGGAGCTATGGCTACACCTTC. The chain is built from TRBV7-2 and TRBJ1-2; TRBD1 is a possible D gene (5 bases). The CDR3 covers 14 residues. Trimming took 5 bases from V and 4 from J, leaving 14 bases between them. The germline gives CDR1 SGHTA, CDR2 FQGNSA. Filled out from reference TRBV7-2 and TRBJ1-2, the complete variable domain reads GAGVSQSPSNKVTEKGKDVELRCDPISGHTALYWYRQSLGQGLEFLIYFQGNSAPDKSGLPSDRFSAERTGGSVSTLTIQRTQQEDSAVYLCASSPLGGSYGYTFGSGTRLTVV.

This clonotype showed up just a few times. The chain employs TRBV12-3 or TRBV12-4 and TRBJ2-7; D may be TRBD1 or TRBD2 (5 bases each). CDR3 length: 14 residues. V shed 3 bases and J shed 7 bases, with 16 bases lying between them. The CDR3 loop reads CASSFGAEGNEQYF. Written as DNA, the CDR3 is TGTGCCAGCAGTTTCGGGGCTGAGGGGAATGAGCAGTACTTC.

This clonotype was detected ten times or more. CDR3 DNA: TGTGCCAGCAGGAGAGCGGGACAGGGGGTCTACGAGCAGTACTTC. It is translated as CASRRAGQGVYEQYF. This rearrangement joins TRBV7-2 to TRBJ2-7; 11 bases agree with TRBD1. Trimming took 6 bases from V and 3 from J; bases not matched to a gene: 7. Germline values: CDR1 SGHTA, CDR2 FQGNSA. The CDR3 spans 15 residues.

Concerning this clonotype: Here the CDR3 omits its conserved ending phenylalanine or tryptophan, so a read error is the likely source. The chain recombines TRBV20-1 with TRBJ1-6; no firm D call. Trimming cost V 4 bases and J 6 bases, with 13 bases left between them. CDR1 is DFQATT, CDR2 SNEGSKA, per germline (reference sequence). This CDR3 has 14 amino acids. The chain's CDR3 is CSATLKSGNSPLHV. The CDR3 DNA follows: TGCAGTGCTACCTTAAAAAGTGGTAATTCACCCCTCCACGTT.

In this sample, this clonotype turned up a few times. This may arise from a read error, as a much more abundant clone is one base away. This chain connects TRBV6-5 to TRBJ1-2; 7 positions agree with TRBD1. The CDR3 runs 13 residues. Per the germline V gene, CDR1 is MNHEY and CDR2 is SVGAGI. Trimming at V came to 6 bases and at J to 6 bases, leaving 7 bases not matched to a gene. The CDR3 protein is CASSPTGCNGYTF. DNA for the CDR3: TGTGCCAGCAGCCCGACAGGGTGCAATGGCTACACCTTC.

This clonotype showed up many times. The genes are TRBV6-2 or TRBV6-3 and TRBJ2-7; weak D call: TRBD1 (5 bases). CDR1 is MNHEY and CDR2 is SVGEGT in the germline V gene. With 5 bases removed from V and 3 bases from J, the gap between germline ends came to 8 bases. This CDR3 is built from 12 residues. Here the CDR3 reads CASSQGLYEQYF. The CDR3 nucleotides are TGTGCCAGCAGTCAGGGCCTCTACGAGCAGTACTTC.

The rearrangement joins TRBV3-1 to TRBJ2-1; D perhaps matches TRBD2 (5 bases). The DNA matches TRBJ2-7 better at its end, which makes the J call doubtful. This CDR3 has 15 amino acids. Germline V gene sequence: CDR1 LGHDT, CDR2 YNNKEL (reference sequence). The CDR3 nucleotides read TGTGCCAGCAGCCAAGAGATGGGAGTTTACAATGAGCAGTACTTC. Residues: CASSQEMGVYNEQYF.

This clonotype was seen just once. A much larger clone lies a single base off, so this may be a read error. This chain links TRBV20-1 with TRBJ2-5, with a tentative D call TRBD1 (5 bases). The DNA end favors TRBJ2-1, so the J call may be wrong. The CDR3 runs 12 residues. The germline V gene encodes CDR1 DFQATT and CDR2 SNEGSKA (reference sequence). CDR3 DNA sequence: TGCAGTGCTCAAAGGGGCCAAGAGACCCAGTTCTTC. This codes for CSAQRGQETQFF.

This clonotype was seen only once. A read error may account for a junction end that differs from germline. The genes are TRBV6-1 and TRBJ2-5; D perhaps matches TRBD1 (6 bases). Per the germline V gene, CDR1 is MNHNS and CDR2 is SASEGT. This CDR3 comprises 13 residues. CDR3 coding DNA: TGTACCAGCAGCAGGGGAAACCAAGAGACCCAGTACTTC. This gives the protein CTSSRGNQETQYF.

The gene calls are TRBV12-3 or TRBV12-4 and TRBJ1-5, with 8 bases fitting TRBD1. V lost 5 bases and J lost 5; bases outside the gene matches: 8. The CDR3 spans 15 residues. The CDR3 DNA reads TGTGCCAGCAGTGAGGACCAGGGGGCTTATCAGCCCCAGCATTTT. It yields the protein CASSEDQGAYQPQHF.

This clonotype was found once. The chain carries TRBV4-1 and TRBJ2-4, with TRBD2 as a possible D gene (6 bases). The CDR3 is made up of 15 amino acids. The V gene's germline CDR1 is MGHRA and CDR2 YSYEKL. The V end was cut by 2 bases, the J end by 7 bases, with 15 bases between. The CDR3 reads CASSQFESGRNIQYF. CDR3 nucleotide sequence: TGCGCCAGCAGCCAATTTGAGTCGGGGAGGAACATTCAGTACTTC.

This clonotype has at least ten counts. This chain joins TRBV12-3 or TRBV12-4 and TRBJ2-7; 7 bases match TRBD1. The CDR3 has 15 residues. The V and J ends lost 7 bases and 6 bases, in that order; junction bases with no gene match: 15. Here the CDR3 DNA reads TGTGCCAGCACCTATATAGACAGGGATGATTGCGAGCAGTACTTC. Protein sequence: CASTYIDRDDCEQYF.